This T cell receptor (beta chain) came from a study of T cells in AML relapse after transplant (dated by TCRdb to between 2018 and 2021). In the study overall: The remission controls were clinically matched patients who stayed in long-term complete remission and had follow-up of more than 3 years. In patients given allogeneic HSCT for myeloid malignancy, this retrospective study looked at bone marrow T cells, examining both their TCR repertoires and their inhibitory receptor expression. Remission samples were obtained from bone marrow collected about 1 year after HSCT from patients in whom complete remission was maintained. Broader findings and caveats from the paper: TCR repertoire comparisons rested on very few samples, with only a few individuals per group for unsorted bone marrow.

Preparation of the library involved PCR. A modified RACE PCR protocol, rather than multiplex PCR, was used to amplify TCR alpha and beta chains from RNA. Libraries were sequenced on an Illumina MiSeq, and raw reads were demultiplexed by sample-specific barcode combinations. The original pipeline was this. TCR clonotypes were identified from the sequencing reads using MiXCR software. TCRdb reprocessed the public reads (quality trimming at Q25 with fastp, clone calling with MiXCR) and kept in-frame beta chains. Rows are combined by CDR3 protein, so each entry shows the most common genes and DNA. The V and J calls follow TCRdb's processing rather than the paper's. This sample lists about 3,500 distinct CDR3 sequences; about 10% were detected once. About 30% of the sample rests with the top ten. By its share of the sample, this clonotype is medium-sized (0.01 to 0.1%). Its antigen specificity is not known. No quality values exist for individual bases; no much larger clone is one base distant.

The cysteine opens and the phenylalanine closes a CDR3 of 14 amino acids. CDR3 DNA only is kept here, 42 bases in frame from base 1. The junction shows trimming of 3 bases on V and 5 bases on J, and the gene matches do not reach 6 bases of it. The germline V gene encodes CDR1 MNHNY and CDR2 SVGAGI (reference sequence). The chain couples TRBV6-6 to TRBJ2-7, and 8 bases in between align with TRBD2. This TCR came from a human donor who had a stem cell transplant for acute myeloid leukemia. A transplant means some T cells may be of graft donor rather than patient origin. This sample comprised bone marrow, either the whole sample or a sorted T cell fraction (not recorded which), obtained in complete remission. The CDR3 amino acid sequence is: CASSYGTSSDEQYF. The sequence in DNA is TGTGCCAGCAGTTATGGGACTAGTTCGGACGAGCAGTACTTC.